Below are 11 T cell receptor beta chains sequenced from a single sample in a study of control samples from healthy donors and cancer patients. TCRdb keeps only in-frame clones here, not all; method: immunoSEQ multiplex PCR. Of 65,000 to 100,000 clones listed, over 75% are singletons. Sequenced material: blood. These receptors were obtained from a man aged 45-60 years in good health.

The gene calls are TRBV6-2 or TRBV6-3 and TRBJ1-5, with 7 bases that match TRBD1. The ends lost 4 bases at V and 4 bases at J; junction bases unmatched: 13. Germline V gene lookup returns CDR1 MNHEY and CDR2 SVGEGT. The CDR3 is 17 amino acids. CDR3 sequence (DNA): TGTGCCAGCAGTTCACCCCCTCGGGACAGCCTTAATCAGCCCCAGCATTTT. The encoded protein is CASSSPPRDSLNQPQHF.

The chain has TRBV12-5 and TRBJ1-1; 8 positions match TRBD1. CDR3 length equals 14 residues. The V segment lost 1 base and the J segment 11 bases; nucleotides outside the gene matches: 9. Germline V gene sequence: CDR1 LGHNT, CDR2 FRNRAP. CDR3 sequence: CASGLASATGAAFF. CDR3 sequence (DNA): TGTGCTAGTGGTTTGGCATCGGCGACAGGGGCTGCTTTCTTT. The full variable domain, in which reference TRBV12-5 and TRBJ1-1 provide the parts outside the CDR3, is DARVTQTPRHKVTEMGQEVTMRCQPILGHNTVFWYRQTMMQGLELLAYFRNRAPLDDSGMPKDRFSAEMPDATLATLKIQPSEPRDSAVYFCASGLASATGAAFFGQGTRLTVV.

The CDR3 sequence: CASGKGDSNQPQHF. CDR3 in DNA: TGTGCTAGTGGGAAAGGTGATAGCAATCAGCCCCAGCATTTT. The chain is built from TRBV12-5 and TRBJ1-5; D not resolved. The CDR3 has 14 amino acids. CDR1 and CDR2 (germline): LGHNT, FRNRAP. Trimming removed 6 bases from V and 0 bases from J, with 9 bases in between. Full variable domain (rest looked up from reference TRBV12-5 and TRBJ1-5): DARVTQTPRHKVTEMGQEVTMRCQPILGHNTVFWYRQTMMQGLELLAYFRNRAPLDDSGMPKDRFSAEMPDATLATLKIQPSEPRDSAVYFCASGKGDSNQPQHFGDGTRLSIL.

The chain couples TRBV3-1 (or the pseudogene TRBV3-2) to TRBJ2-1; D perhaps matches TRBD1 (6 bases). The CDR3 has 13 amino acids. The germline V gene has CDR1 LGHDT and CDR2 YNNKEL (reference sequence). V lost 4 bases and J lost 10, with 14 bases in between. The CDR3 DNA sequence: TGTGCCAGCAGCCCTCCAGGGGTTGGAGAGCAGTTCTTC. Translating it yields CASSPPGVGEQFF.

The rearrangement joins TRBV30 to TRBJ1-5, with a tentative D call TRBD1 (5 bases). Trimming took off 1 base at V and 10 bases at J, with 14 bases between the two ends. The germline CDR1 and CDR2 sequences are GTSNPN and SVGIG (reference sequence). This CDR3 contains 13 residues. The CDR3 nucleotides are TGTGCCTGGAGTGACAGGAGGGAGGGCCCCCAGCATTTT. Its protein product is CAWSDRREGPQHF.

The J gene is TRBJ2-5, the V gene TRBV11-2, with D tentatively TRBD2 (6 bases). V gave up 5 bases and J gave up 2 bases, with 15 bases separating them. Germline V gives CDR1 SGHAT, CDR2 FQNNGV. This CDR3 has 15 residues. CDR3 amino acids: CASSTLQAGQETQYF. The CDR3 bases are TGTGCCAGCAGCACCCTCCAGGCGGGGCAAGAGACCCAGTACTTC. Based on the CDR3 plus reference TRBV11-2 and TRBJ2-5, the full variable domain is EAGVAQSPRYKIIEKRQSVAFWCNPISGHATLYWYQQILGQGPKLLIQFQNNGVVDDSQLPKDRFSAERLKGVDSTLKIQPAKLEDSAVYLCASSTLQAGQETQYFGPGTRLLVL.

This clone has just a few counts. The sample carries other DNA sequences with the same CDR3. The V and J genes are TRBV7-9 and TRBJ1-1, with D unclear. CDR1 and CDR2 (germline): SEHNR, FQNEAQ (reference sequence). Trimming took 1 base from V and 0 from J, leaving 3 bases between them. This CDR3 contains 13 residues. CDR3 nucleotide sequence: TGTGCCAGCAGCTTAGATATGAACACTGAAGCTTTCTTT. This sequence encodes CASSLDMNTEAFF.

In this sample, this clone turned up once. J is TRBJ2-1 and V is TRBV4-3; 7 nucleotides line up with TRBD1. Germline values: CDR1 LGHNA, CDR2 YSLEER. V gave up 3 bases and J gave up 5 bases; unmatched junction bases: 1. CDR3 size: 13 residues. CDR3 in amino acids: CASSQTGHNEQFF. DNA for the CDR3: TGCGCCAGCAGCCAGACAGGGCACAATGAGCAGTTCTTC.

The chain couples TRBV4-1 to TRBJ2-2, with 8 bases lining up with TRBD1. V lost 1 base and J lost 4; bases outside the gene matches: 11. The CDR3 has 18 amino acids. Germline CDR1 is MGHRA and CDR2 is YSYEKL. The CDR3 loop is CASSQAQGARQSTGELFF. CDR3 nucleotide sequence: TGCGCCAGCAGCCAAGCCCAGGGGGCGCGGCAGAGCACCGGGGAGCTGTTTTTT.

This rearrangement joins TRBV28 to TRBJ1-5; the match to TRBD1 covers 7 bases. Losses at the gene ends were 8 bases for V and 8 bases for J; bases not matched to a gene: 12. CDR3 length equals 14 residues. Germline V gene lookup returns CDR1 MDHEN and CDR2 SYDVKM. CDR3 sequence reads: CASGLIQGSKPQHF. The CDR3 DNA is TGTGCCAGCGGCCTAATACAGGGGTCTAAGCCCCAGCATTTT. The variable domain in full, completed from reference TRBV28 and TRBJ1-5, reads DVKVTQSSRYLVKRTGEKVFLECVQDMDHENMFWYRQDPGLGLRLIYFSYDVKMKEKGDIPEGYSVSREKKERFSLILESASTNQTSMYLCASGLIQGSKPQHFGDGTRLSIL.

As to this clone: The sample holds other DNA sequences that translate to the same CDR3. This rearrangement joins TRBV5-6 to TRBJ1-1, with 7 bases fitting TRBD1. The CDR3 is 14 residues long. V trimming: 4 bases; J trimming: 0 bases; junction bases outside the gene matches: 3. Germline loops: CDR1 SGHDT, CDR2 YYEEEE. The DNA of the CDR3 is TGTGCCAGCAGCCCCGGGACAGTGAACACTGAAGCTTTCTTT. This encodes CASSPGTVNTEAFF.